The 8 T cell receptor beta chains below all came from one sample that was sequenced in a study of T cells in Graves' hyperthyroidism and ophthalmopathy. What was amplified from RNA transcripts were TCR beta CDR3 regions. The TCR CDR3 was amplified in a first-round RT-PCR using the HTBI primer set. One entry per CDR3 protein results from TCRdb running MiXCR on the multiplex PCR reads. The sample contains 210,000 or so distinct CDR3 sequences, 17% of which appear only once. The sequencing input was blood. Receptor source: a man in his fifties or sixties with Graves' hyperthyroidism.

This clonotype was detected many times. The V gene is TRBV5-1, the J gene TRBJ1-6; D may be TRBD1 (5 bases). Trimming left V 0 bases short and J 7 bases short, with 11 bases between. CDR3 length: 15 residues. Germline-derived CDR1 and CDR2 are SGHRS and YFSETQ. The CDR3 loop reads CASSLEQGRNSPLHF. DNA of the CDR3: TGCGCCAGCAGCTTGGAGCAGGGCAGGAATTCACCCCTCCACTTT.

This clonotype was counted at least ten times. The chain joins TRBV2 to TRBJ2-7; maybe TRBD2 (5 bases). V was cut by 5 bases and J by 3 bases, with 14 bases left in between. The germline V gene has CDR1 SNHLY and CDR2 FYNNEI. The CDR3 runs to 14 residues. CDR3 region: CASSNEGVSYEQYF. CDR3 nucleotide sequence: TGTGCCAGCAGTAATGAGGGAGTGAGCTACGAGCAGTACTTC.

V and J are TRBV20-1 and TRBJ2-7; 10 bases are shared with TRBD2. Germline V gives CDR1 DFQATT, CDR2 SNEGSKA (reference sequence). This CDR3 has 16 residues. CDR3 protein: CRVAGPSGSRNYEQYF. The CDR3 coding sequence is TGCAGGGTAGCTGGTCCTAGCGGGAGCCGTAACTACGAGCAGTACTTC.

A few counts support this clonotype. The chain is built from TRBV5-5 and TRBJ1-1, with a tentative D call TRBD1 (6 bases). Trimming pared 2 bases from V and 2 bases from J, leaving 10 bases between. The CDR3 length is 14 residues. Germline assignment: CDR1 SGHKS and CDR2 YYEKEE (reference sequence). Here the CDR3 DNA reads TGTGCCAGCAGCTTCTTACAGGGTAACACTGAAGCTTTCTTT. Amino acid sequence: CASSFLQGNTEAFF. Full variable domain (remainder filled in from reference TRBV5-5 and TRBJ1-1): DAGVTQSPTHLIKTRGQQVTLRCSPISGHKSVSWYQQVLGQGPQFIFQYYEKEERGRGNFPDRFSARQFPNYSSELNVNALLLGDSALYLCASSFLQGNTEAFFGQGTRLTVV.

This chain uses TRBV28 with TRBJ1-2, with a possible D match to TRBD1 (5 bases). CDR1 MDHEN and CDR2 SYDVKM come from the germline V gene. The CDR3 loop spans 14 amino acids. V gave up 5 bases and J gave up 5 bases, with 15 bases separating them. CDR3 region: CASSPQGGFYGYTF. CDR3 nucleotide sequence: TGTGCCAGCAGTCCCCAGGGAGGTTTTTATGGCTACACCTTC.

This clonotype showed up many times. The chain recombines TRBV7-9 with TRBJ2-5; the D gene is possibly TRBD2 (5 bases). In germline, CDR1 is SEHNR, CDR2 FQNEAQ (reference sequence). The CDR3 is 15 residues long. V was trimmed by 2 bases and J by 5 bases, leaving 15 bases between them. The CDR3 DNA sequence: TGTGCCAGCAGCTTATTTGCAAACCCGGGGGAGACCCAGTACTTC. The encoded protein is CASSLFANPGETQYF.

The genes are TRBV27 and TRBJ1-2; 9 positions agree with TRBD1. The germline V gene encodes CDR1 MNHEY and CDR2 SMNVEV (reference sequence). The CDR3 has 19 residues. The V and J ends lost 4 bases and 4 bases, in that order; junction bases with no gene match: 19. CDR3 loop: CASSSFLRDRARRGYGYTF. CDR3 nucleotides: TGTGCCAGCAGTTCATTTCTCCGGGACAGGGCTCGGAGGGGCTATGGCTACACCTTC.

The rearrangement joins TRBV24-1 to TRBJ2-7; D gene unclear. This CDR3 region has 13 residues. Germline V gene lookup returns CDR1 KGHDR and CDR2 SFDVKD. The V and J ends lost 0 bases and 5 bases respectively, with 7 bases between them. CDR3 residues: CATSDLYRDEQYF. CDR3 sequence (DNA): TGTGCCACCAGTGATTTGTACCGGGACGAGCAGTACTTC.